What follows are 27 T cell receptor beta chains derived from one specimen sequenced in a study of cytomegalovirus exposure and HLA in healthy donors. The primer mix had 60 Vbeta and 13 Jbeta primers. Measured with immunoSEQ multiplex PCR; TCRdb has only the in-frame clones, and not every one. The table records about 130,000 clones, roughly 68% of them present only once. The sample taken for sequencing was PBMCs. The receptors derive from a woman aged 50 to 65 in good health and CMV-seropositive.

The count of this clone is one. This chain connects TRBV7-2 to TRBJ1-4; the D gene is possibly TRBD1 (5 bases). Germline V gene sequence: CDR1 SGHTA, CDR2 FQGNSA. The CDR3 runs to 16 residues. The V gene lost 1 base and the J gene lost 2 bases, with 11 bases spanning the gap. The CDR3 DNA sequence: TGTGCCAGCAGCTTAGTTGGGGCGGGGACTAATGAAAAACTGTTTTTT. Translated, it gives CASSLVGAGTNEKLFF.

This clone is a singleton in its sample. The chain links TRBV18 to TRBJ2-2; TRBD1 matches 8 bases. The germline CDR1 and CDR2 sequences are KGHSH and LQKENI. With 3 bases clipped from V and 5 bases from J, the junction kept 5 bases outside the gene matches. This CDR3 has 15 amino acids. This CDR3 reads CASSPRTGRTGELFF. Written as DNA, the CDR3 is TGTGCCAGCTCACCCCGGACAGGGAGGACCGGGGAGCTGTTTTTT.

J is TRBJ2-3 and V is TRBV29-1; TRBD2 matches at 11 bases. V lost 6 bases, J lost 3 bases, and 8 bases stayed unmatched. This CDR3 has 15 amino acids. Germline V CDR1 and CDR2: SQVTM, ANQGSEA. The CDR3 nucleotides read TGCAGCGTGGGTACTAGCGGGGGAGGTACAGATACGCAGTATTTT. Translated, it gives CSVGTSGGGTDTQYF.

This clone was picked up a small number of times. The germline gene is not matched at one end of the junction; a read error may be the cause. V and J are TRBV5-5 and TRBJ2-7, with D tentatively TRBD1 (5 bases). The CDR3 spans 13 residues. Germline V gene sequence: CDR1 SGHKS, CDR2 YYEKEE (reference sequence). The CDR3 spells CASSQRTGREQYF. CDR3 bases: TGCGCCAGCAGCCAACGAACAGGTCGCGAGCAGTACTTC. The complete variable domain, with remaining parts taken from reference TRBV5-5 and TRBJ2-7, reads DAGVTQSPTHLIKTRGQQVTLRCSPISGHKSVSWYQQVLGQGPQFIFQYYEKEERGRGNFPDRFSARQFPNYSSELNVNALLLGDSALYLCASSQRTGREQYFGPGTRLTVT.

The chain is built from TRBV6-1 and TRBJ2-7; TRBD1 aligns across 7 bases. With 1 base clipped from V and 5 bases from J, the junction kept 11 bases outside the gene matches. This CDR3 is built from 16 residues. CDR1 and CDR2 (germline): MNHNS, SASEGT. The CDR3 loop reads CASSEEPTDRVHEQYF. The CDR3 nucleotides read TGTGCCAGCAGTGAAGAACCCACTGACAGGGTGCACGAGCAGTACTTC.

V usage is TRBV5-1 and J usage is TRBJ2-2; possible D gene TRBD2, 6 bases. Per germline, CDR1 SGHRS and CDR2 YFSETQ. V was pared by 4 bases and J by 1 base, with 11 bases between. CDR3 length: 15 amino acids. The CDR3 spells CASSPGLRNTGELFF. The CDR3, as DNA: TGCGCCAGCAGCCCGGGACTGAGGAACACCGGGGAGCTGTTTTTT.

This chain uses TRBV11-2 with TRBJ2-1, with D maybe TRBD1 (6 bases). Germline-derived CDR1 and CDR2 are SGHAT and FQNNGV. This CDR3 has 15 amino acids. Between the trimmed V and J ends, which lost 0 bases and 10 bases, there was a span of 16 bases. CDR3 DNA sequence: TGTGCCAGCAGCTTAGAGCAGGGGTCGCGGCAAGAGCAGTTCTTC. Amino acid sequence: CASSLEQGSRQEQFF.

The chain carries TRBV7-2 and TRBJ2-1, with 15 bases aligning to TRBD2. This CDR3 has 17 residues. CDR1 and CDR2 (germline): SGHTA, FQGNSA. Trimming took 5 bases from V and 6 from J; bases not matched to a gene: 8. CDR3 bases: TGTGCCAGCAGCACCCCGGGACTAGCGGGGGGCAGCAATGAGCAGTTCTTC. Protein sequence: CASSTPGLAGGSNEQFF.

This clone was counted between two and nine times. This rearrangement joins TRBV4-1 to TRBJ2-1, with 10 positions matching TRBD2. CDR3 length: 13 residues. The germline gives CDR1 MGHRA, CDR2 YSYEKL. V dropped 6 bases and J dropped 11; count of bases not matched to a gene: 7. CDR3 loop: CASRLAGEGKQFF. The CDR3 DNA sequence: TGCGCCAGCAGGCTAGCGGGGGAAGGGAAGCAGTTCTTC.

This clone was found a few times. The chain carries TRBV7-6 and TRBJ2-5; the D gene is possibly TRBD2 (6 bases). Deletions cut 3 bases from V and 5 bases from J, with 13 bases between. The CDR3 sequence is 14 residues long. Germline V gene data show CDR1 as SGHVS and CDR2 as FNYEAQ. CDR3 residues: CASSFGTLGETQYF. CDR3 nucleotides: TGTGCCAGCAGCTTCGGGACTCTGGGGGAGACCCAGTACTTC.

The chain carries TRBV30 and TRBJ1-6; 7 nucleotides align to TRBD1. V lost 2 bases, J lost 5 bases, and 3 bases stayed unmatched. In germline, CDR1 is GTSNPN, CDR2 SVGIG (reference sequence). This CDR3 is 14 amino acids long. The CDR3 loop is CAWSSGQDNSPLHF. CDR3 bases: TGTGCCTGGAGTTCAGGACAGGATAATTCACCCCTCCACTTT.

J is TRBJ2-3 and V is TRBV9; D perhaps matches TRBD1 (6 bases). The CDR3 spans 15 residues. CDR1 and CDR2 (germline): SGDLS, YYNGEE. V lost 3 bases to trimming and J lost 2 bases, with 13 bases between them. This CDR3 is CASSASGTPTDTQYF. The CDR3 region has the DNA TGTGCCAGCAGCGCATCCGGGACACCCACAGATACGCAGTATTTT.

The V gene is TRBV9, the J gene TRBJ2-5; 8 bases agree with TRBD2. Trimming cost V 0 bases and J 5 bases; bases outside gene matches: 3. Looked up from germline, CDR1 is SGDLS and CDR2 is YYNGEE. The CDR3 covers 14 residues. The CDR3 coding sequence is TGTGCCAGCAGCGTAGGGGGACTAGGGGAGACCCAGTACTTC. Translated: CASSVGGLGETQYF.

In this sample, this clone turned up a few times. V is TRBV18 and J is TRBJ1-5; 10 nucleotides agree with TRBD1. V dropped 3 bases and J dropped 5; count of bases not matched to a gene: 1. The CDR3 totals 14 residues. CDR1 and CDR2 (germline): KGHSH, LQKENI. CDR3 bases: TGTGCCAGCTCACCGGGACAGGGGTATCAGCCCCAGCATTTT. Translation: CASSPGQGYQPQHF.

The CDR3 region is CATSNPGQGFF. The CDR3 coding sequence is TGTGCCACCAGCAACCCGGGACAGGGGTTCTTC. The V call is TRBV15, the J call TRBJ2-1, with TRBD1 matching 9 bases. The CDR3 is made up of 11 amino acids. The trim removed 4 bases at V and 15 bases at J, leaving 4 bases unmatched. Germline CDR1 and CDR2: LNHNV and YYDKDF (reference sequence).

This clone was seen more than once but under ten times. J is TRBJ2-7 and V is TRBV7-2; 9 bases line up with TRBD1. The germline V gene encodes CDR1 SGHTA and CDR2 FQGNSA. J was trimmed by 1 base and V by 3 bases; bases with no gene match: 1. This CDR3 spans 14 amino acids. This CDR3 is CASSFGQGSYEQYF. CDR3 nucleotides: TGTGCCAGCAGCTTCGGACAGGGGTCCTACGAGCAGTACTTC.

Concerning this clone itself: At one of its ends the junction is not consistent with the germline gene, which may arise from a read error. This chain links TRBV6-1 with TRBJ2-7; weak D call: TRBD1 (5 bases). This CDR3 has 15 residues. Germline-derived CDR1 and CDR2 are MNHNS and SASEGT. The CDR3: CASREGAQPTYEQYF. For the CDR3, the DNA is TGTGCCAGCAGGGAAGGGGCCCAGCCGACCTACGAGCAGTACTTC.

The chain is built from TRBV25-1 and TRBJ2-7; TRBD1 matches 7 bases. V lost 3 bases to trimming and J lost 3 bases; unmatched junction nucleotides: 5. Per the germline V gene, CDR1 is MGHDK and CDR2 is SYGVNS. The CDR3 contains 14 residues. The CDR3 nucleotides read TGTGCCAGCAGTGACCCCAGGGGGAGCTACGAGCAGTACTTC. Translating it yields CASSDPRGSYEQYF.

The chain links TRBV6-1 to TRBJ1-1, with a possible D match to TRBD1 (5 bases). The V gene lost 2 bases and the J gene lost 10 bases, with 8 bases spanning the gap. The germline V gene encodes CDR1 MNHNS and CDR2 SASEGT. The CDR3 covers 11 residues. CDR3 sequence reads: CASSEQGGAFF. The CDR3 DNA sequence: TGTGCCAGCAGTGAACAGGGAGGAGCTTTCTTT.

The chain employs TRBV19 and TRBJ1-6, with 12 bases lining up with TRBD1. With 5 bases clipped from V and 10 bases from J, the junction kept 12 bases outside the gene matches. The CDR3 has 17 amino acids. Germline values: CDR1 LNHDA, CDR2 SQIVND (reference sequence). The CDR3 loop reads CASSPLLGQGAGSPLHF. In DNA form, the CDR3 reads TGTGCCAGTAGTCCCTTGTTGGGACAGGGGGCAGGATCACCCCTCCACTTT.

This chain connects TRBV15 to TRBJ1-4, with D unclear. The germline V and J ends were trimmed by 1 base and 8 bases, with 8 bases remaining between them. Germline assignment: CDR1 LNHNV and CDR2 YYDKDF (reference sequence). CDR3 size: 13 residues. Here the CDR3 reads CATSRGRVEKLFF. In DNA form, the CDR3 reads TGTGCCACCAGCAGAGGGAGGGTGGAAAAACTGTTTTTT.

The chain recombines TRBV6-6 with TRBJ2-1; TRBD2 might be the D (6 bases). V was shortened by 5 bases and J by 9 bases, with 11 bases between the two germline ends. The CDR3 has 12 residues. Germline CDR1 is MNHNY and CDR2 is SVGAGI (reference sequence). Here the CDR3 reads CASSPGLLEQFF. In nucleotides, the CDR3 is TGTGCCAGCAGTCCGGGACTCCTTGAGCAGTTCTTC.

This chain connects TRBV6-1 to TRBJ1-5; D unresolved. Germline lookup yields CDR1 MNHNS and CDR2 SASEGT. The ends were cut back, 3 bases at V and 8 bases at J, with 14 bases in the middle. The CDR3 is 14 amino acids. The chain's CDR3 is CASSESAGGKPQHF. CDR3 bases: TGTGCCAGCAGTGAGTCTGCAGGCGGGAAGCCCCAGCATTTT.

The chain has TRBV2 and TRBJ1-5; D might be TRBD1 (6 bases). Trimming stripped 5 bases from V and 4 bases from J, with 12 bases between. CDR3 length: 14 residues. Germline V lookup: CDR1 SNHLY, CDR2 FYNNEI. The CDR3 bases are TGTGCCAGCAGTTCTCAGGGGAAAAATCAGCCCCAGCATTTT. This codes for CASSSQGKNQPQHF.

This clone is medium-sized (0.01 to 0.1%). The V call is TRBV6-5, the J call TRBJ2-6; 7 bases are shared with TRBD2. The ends lost 4 bases at V and 0 bases at J; junction bases unmatched: 0. Germline assignment: CDR1 MNHEY and CDR2 SVGAGI. The CDR3 runs to 15 residues. CDR3 in DNA: TGTGCCAGCAGTTCTAGCGGCTCTGGGGCCAACGTCCTGACTTTC. Residues: CASSSSGSGANVLTF.

The chain recombines TRBV19 with TRBJ1-5; a weak D match, TRBD1 (6 bases). Germline V lookup: CDR1 LNHDA, CDR2 SQIVND (reference sequence). The CDR3 is 15 amino acids. Between the trimmed V and J ends, which lost 4 bases and 1 base, there was a span of 11 bases. The CDR3 loop is CASSKQGRSNQPQHF. The CDR3 bases are TGTGCCAGTAGTAAACAGGGAAGGAGCAATCAGCCCCAGCATTTT.

The chain is built from TRBV5-6 and TRBJ2-5; 8 bases align to TRBD1. There are 14 residues in the CDR3. V shed 3 bases, J shed 3 bases, and the junction held 4 bases outside the gene matches. In germline, CDR1 is SGHDT, CDR2 YYEEEE. In nucleotides, the CDR3 is TGTGCCAGCAGCTCGTACAGGGGGAAAGAGACCCAGTACTTC. This codes for CASSSYRGKETQYF.